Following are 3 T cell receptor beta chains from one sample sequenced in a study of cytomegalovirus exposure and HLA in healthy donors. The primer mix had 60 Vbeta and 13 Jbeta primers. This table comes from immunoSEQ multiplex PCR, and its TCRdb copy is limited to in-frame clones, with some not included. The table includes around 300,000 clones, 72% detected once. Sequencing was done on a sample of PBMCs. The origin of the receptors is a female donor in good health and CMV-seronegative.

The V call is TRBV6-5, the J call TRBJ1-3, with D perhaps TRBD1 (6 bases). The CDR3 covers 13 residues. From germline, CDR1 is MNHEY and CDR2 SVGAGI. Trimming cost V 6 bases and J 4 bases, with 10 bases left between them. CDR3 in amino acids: CASRAQGGNTIYF. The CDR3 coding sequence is TGTGCCAGCAGGGCTCAGGGGGGAAACACCATATATTTT.

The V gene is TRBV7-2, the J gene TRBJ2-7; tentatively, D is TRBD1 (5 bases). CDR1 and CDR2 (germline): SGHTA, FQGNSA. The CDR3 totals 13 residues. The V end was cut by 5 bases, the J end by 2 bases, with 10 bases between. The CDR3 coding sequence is TGTGCCAGCAGCGGCGACAGAGCCTACGAGCAGTACTTC. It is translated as CASSGDRAYEQYF.

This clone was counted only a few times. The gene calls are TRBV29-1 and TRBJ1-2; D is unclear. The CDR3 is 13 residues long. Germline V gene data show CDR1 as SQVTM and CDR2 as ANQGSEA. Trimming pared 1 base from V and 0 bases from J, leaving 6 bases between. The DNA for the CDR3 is TGCAGCGTTGAAGTTAGTTCTAACTATGGCTACACCTTC. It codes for CSVEVSSNYGYTF.